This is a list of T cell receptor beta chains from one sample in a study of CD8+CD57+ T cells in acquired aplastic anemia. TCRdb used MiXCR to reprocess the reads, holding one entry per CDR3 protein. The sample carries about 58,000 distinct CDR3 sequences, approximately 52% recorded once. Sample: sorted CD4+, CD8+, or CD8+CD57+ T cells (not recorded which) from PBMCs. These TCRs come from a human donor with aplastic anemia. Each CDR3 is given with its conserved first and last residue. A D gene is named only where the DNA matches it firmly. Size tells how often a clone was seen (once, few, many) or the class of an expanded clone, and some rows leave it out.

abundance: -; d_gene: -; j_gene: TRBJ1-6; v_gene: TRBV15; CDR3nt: TGTGCCACCAGCAGGCCCAATTCACCCCTCCACTTT; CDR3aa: CATSRPNSPLHF
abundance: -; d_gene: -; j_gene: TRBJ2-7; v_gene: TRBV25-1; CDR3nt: TGTGCCAGCAGTGATAGGGGCGCCTCCTACGAGCAGTACTTC; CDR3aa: CASSDRGASYEQYF
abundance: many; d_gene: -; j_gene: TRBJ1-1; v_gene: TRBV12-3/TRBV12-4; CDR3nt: TGTGCCAGCAGTTTTGGGGGCGGTCTAGAAGCTTTCTTT; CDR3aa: CASSFGGGLEAFF
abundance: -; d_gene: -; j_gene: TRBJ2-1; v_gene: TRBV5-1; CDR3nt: TGCGCCAGCAGCCAAGGTCAGAATGAGCAGTTCTTC; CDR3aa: CASSQGQNEQFF
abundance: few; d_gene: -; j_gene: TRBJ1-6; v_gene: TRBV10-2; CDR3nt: TGCGCCAGCAGTGAGCAGGATAATTCACCCCTCCACTTT; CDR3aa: CASSEQDNSPLHF
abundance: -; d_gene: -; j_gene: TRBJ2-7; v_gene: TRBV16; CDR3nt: TGTGCCAGCAGCCTTAATGACCTAAACCAGCAGTACTTC; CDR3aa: CASSLNDLNQQYF
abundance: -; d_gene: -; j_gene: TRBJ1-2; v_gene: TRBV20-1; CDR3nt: -; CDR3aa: CSARGVQETQYFGPGYGYTF
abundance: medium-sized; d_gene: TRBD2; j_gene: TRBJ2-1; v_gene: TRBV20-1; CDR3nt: TGCAGTGCCCTAAACCCCATGTCCAGCGGGGGACAAAATGAGCAGTTCTTC; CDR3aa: CSALNPMSSGGQNEQFF
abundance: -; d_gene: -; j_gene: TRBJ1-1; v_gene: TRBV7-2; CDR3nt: TGTGTCAGCAGCTTCGTCACTGAAGCTTTCTTT; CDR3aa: CVSSFVTEAFF
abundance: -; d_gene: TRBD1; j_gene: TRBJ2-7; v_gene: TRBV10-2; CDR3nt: TGCGCCAGCACCTCCAGGGGGCGAGGATCCTACGAGCAGTACTTC; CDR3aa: CASTSRGRGSYEQYF
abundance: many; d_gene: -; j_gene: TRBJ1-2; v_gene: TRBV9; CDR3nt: TGTGCCAGCAGGGGAGATGGCTACACCTTC; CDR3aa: CASRGDGYTF
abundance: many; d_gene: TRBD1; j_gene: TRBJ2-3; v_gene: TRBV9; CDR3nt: TGTGCCAGCAGCCCAGGGACAGGGGGCACAGATACGCAGTATTTT; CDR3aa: CASSPGTGGTDTQYF
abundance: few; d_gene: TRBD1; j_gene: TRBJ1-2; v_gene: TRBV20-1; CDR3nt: TGCAGTGCTAGGGACAGGGGGCTGAAAGGCTATGGCTACACCTTC; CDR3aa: CSARDRGLKGYGYTF
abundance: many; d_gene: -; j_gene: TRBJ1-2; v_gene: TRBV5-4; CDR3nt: TGTGCCAGCAGCTTGGGGGGTGAGGAGAGACTGAGCCCTAACTATGGCTACACCTTC; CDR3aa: CASSLGGEERLSPNYGYTF
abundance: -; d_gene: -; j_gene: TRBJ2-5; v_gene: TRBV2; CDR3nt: TGTGCCAGCAGTAGCCAGAAAATAGAGACCCAGTACTTC; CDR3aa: CASSSQKIETQYF
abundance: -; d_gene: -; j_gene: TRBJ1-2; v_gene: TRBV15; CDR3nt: TGTGCCACCAGCAGAGAGTCTTCAACAGCACAATATGGCTACACCTTC; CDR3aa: CATSRESSTAQYGYTF
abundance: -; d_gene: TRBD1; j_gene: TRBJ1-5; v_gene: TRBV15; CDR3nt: TGTGCCACCAGCCTCGGGACAGGCAAAAATCAGCCCCAGCATTTT; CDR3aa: CATSLGTGKNQPQHF
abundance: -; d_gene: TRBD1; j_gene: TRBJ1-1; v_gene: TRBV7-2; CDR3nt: TGTGCCAGCAGCTTCCGACAGGGGGGCACTGAAGCTTTCTTT; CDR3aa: CASSFRQGGTEAFF
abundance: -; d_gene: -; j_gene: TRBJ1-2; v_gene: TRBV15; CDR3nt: TGTGCCACCAGCAGAGTCTTCGGACAGCTTAACTATGGCTACACCTTC; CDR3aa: CATSRVFGQLNYGYTF
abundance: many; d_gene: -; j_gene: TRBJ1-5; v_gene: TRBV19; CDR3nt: TGTGCCAGTAGTATAGAGGGACACCTCCGAAGCGGCCAGCCCCAGCATTTT; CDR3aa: CASSIEGHLRSGQPQHF
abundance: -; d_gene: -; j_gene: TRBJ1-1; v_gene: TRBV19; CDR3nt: TGTGCCGGTAGTATAGAGGGGTCGACTAACACTGAAGCTTTCTTT; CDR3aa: CAGSIEGSTNTEAFF
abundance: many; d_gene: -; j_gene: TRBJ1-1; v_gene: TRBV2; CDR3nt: TGTGCCAGCAGTGCAAAAGGGGCGCCCACTGAAGCTTTCTTT; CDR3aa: CASSAKGAPTEAFF
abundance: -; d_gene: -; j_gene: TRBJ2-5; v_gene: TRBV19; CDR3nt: TGTGCCAGTAGTATGGGGCAGGGAGAGACCCAGTACTTC; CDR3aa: CASSMGQGETQYF